The 10 T cell receptor beta chains in this list originate from one sample, sequenced in a study of blood T cell repertoires in COVID-19. TCRdb keeps only in-frame clones here, not all; method: immunoSEQ multiplex PCR. The repertoire holds 290,000 or so clones, with approximately 80% as singletons. Sequenced input: PBMCs or T cells enriched from blood (not recorded which). The source of these receptors is a man aged 40-50 years who had been exposed to COVID-19.

This sequence joins TRBV10-3 and TRBJ1-5; weak D call: TRBD1 (5 bases). Germline-derived CDR1 and CDR2 are ENHRY and SYGVKD. Trimming left V 4 bases short and J 3 bases short, with 16 bases between. The CDR3 covers 16 residues. CDR3 coding DNA: TGTGCCATCAGTGTAGGGGCCCTGGCTGACAATCAGCCCCAGCATTTT. Encoded protein: CAISVGALADNQPQHF.

This clone was seen just once. The CDR3 DNA reads TGTGCCAGCAGCCAAGGTCACAAGGGGACTGAAGCTTTCTTT. It specifies CASSQGHKGTEAFF. The chain employs TRBV3-1 (or the pseudogene TRBV3-2) and TRBJ1-1; possible D gene TRBD1, 5 bases. CDR3 length equals 14 residues. The germline V and J ends were trimmed by 1 base and 5 bases, with 11 bases remaining between them. The germline V gene has CDR1 LGHDT and CDR2 YNNKEL (reference sequence).

This clone was recorded a few times. V gene TRBV7-3 combines with J gene TRBJ2-2; D may be TRBD1 (5 bases). This CDR3 region has 14 residues. Germline V lookup: CDR1 SGHTA, CDR2 FQGTGA. Trimming pared 0 bases from V and 4 bases from J, leaving 6 bases between. CDR3 in DNA: TGTGCCAGCAGCTTAACGGGGCGCACCGGGGAGCTGTTTTTT. It codes for CASSLTGRTGELFF.

The rearrangement uses TRBV27 and TRBJ2-7, with TRBD2 matching over 7 bases. Looked up from germline, CDR1 is MNHEY and CDR2 is SMNVEV (reference sequence). The CDR3 contains 11 residues. V was pared by 6 bases and J by 6 bases, with 2 bases of the junction left unmatched. CDR3 DNA sequence: TGTGCCAGCAGGGGAGGGTCCGAGCAGTACTTC. The encoded protein is CASRGGSEQYF.

DNA of the CDR3: TGCGCCAGCAGCCAACTTAGACTGGGCAATGAGCAGTTCTTC. Amino acids: CASSQLRLGNEQFF. This sequence joins TRBV4-1 and TRBJ2-1; D is unresolved. CDR1 and CDR2 from the germline V gene are MGHRA and YSYEKL. Trimming left V 2 bases short and J 6 bases short, with 11 bases between. This CDR3 is built from 14 residues.

Only a few counts were recorded for this clone. The chain uses TRBV5-1 and TRBJ1-5; no clear D gene. The length of the CDR3 is 14 residues. Per the germline V gene, CDR1 is SGHRS and CDR2 is YFSETQ. Trimming removed 4 bases at V and 0 bases at J, with 8 bases between. This chain's CDR3 is CASSPGYSNQPQHF. In nucleotides, the CDR3 is TGCGCCAGCAGCCCAGGATATAGCAATCAGCCCCAGCATTTT.

The CDR3 DNA reads TGTGCCAGCAGCCCAAGTGCGGGGAACAATCAGCCCCAGCATTTT. Protein product: CASSPSAGNNQPQHF. J is TRBJ1-5 and V is TRBV7-8; D unclear. Germline V gives CDR1 SGHVS, CDR2 FQNEAQ. V lost 5 bases, J lost 3 bases, and 14 bases lay in between. The CDR3 totals 15 residues.

Comments on this clone: At one end the junction does not follow the germline gene, possibly because of a read error. This rearrangement joins TRBV18 to TRBJ2-7, with TRBD2 as a possible D gene (6 bases). The CDR3 loop spans 15 amino acids. CDR1 and CDR2 (germline): KGHSH, LQKENI. The CDR3 reads CASSPPLGFYGGKIF. CDR3 coding DNA: TGTGCCAGCTCACCACCTTTAGGGTTCTACGGGGGTAAAATTTTC.

The CDR3 region has the DNA TGTGCCAGCAGCTCTATAGCGGAAGCTTTCTTT. Residues: CASSSIAEAFF. The gene calls are TRBV7-9 and TRBJ1-1, with D unresolved. Looked up from germline, CDR1 is SEHNR and CDR2 is FQNEAQ (reference sequence). CDR3 size: 11 residues. With 4 bases removed from V and 8 bases from J, the gap between germline ends came to 8 bases.

The rearrangement links TRBV20-1 to TRBJ2-3; a possible D gene is TRBD2 (8 bases). The germline V gene has CDR1 DFQATT and CDR2 SNEGSKA (reference sequence). This CDR3 spans 17 amino acids. Trimming removed 3 bases from V and 4 bases from J, with 23 bases in between. Written as DNA, the CDR3 is TGCAGTGCTAGTCAAGCGGGGGACAGTGCCGCTTCAGATACGCAGTATTTT. It encodes CSASQAGDSAASDTQYF.